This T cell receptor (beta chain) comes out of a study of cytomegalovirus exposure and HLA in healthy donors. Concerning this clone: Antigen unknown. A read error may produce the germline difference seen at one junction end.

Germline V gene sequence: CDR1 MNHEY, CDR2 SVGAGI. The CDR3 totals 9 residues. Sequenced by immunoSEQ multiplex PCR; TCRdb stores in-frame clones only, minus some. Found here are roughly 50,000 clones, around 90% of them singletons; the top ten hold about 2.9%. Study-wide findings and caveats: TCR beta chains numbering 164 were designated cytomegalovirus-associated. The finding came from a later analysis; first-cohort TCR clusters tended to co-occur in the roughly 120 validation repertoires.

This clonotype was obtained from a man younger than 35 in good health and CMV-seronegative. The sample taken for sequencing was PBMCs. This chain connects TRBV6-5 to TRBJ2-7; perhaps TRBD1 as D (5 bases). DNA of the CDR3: TGTGCCAGCAGTTACCCAGGGTTTTTC. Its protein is CASSYPGFF.